This is a list of T cell receptor beta chains from one sample in a study of regulatory T cells in long-lasting Graves disease. Each CDR3 protein is one row after TCRdb ran MiXCR on the multiplex PCR reads. This sample has around 420,000 distinct CDR3 sequences, with 14% to 15% found just once. These data also formed part of another study, on T cells in Graves' hyperthyroidism and ophthalmopathy.

The sample consisted of peripheral blood mononuclear cells (PBMCs), taken at new diagnosis, from a patient treated with antithyroid drugs. These receptors all stem from a woman between 35 and 50 years old with Graves disease. CDR3s include the opening cysteine and the closing phenylalanine or tryptophan. The D gene is left open where the match is weak. Clone size is shown for a subset of rows, as once, few, many or a class of expanded clone.

size	D	V	J	CDR3	DNA
many	-	TRBV6-1	TRBJ2-7	CASSGMSNLREQYF	TGTGCTTCTTCAGGGATGTCGAACCTACGAGAGCAGTACTTC
many	-	TRBV3-1	TRBJ1-1	CASSQGIGTLVNTEAFF	TGTGCCAGCAGCCAAGGGATAGGGACTCTAGTGAACACTGAAGCTTTCTTT
many	-	TRBV10-3	TRBJ2-7	CAISESRVYEQYF	TGTGCCATCAGTGAGTCCAGGGTCTACGAGCAGTACTTC
few	TRBD1	TRBV6-2/TRBV6-3	TRBJ2-2	CASTFNAGGPGELFF	TGTGCCAGCACCTTCAACGCAGGGGGCCCCGGGGAGCTGTTTTTT
many	-	TRBV12-3/TRBV12-4	TRBJ1-2	CASTDPGSANYGYTF	TGTGCCAGCACCGATCCGGGAAGCGCTAACTATGGCTACACCTTC
many	TRBD2	TRBV20-1	TRBJ2-1	CSALKWGRAGEQFF	TGCAGTGCCCTGAAGTGGGGGAGGGCCGGTGAGCAGTTCTTC
many	-	TRBV12-3/TRBV12-4	TRBJ2-7	CASSLGGIGYF	TGTGCCAGCAGTTTGGGCGGGATTGGGTACTTC
few	-	TRBV5-1	TRBJ2-1	CASSPFTGRRVRYNSPREQFF	TGCGCCAGCAGCCCTTTTACGGGGCGTCGTGTTAGATACAATTCCCCTCGTGAGCAGTTCTTC
many	TRBD1	TRBV24-1	TRBJ2-7	CATSAWTGVTYEQYF	TGTGCCACCAGTGCTTGGACAGGGGTCACCTACGAGCAGTACTTC
many	-	TRBV2	TRBJ1-6	CASRTTGLTNSPLHF	TGTGCCAGCAGAACAACAGGGCTAACTAATTCACCCCTCCACTTT
-	-	TRBV28	TRBJ2-7	CASSLIQDLEQYF	TGTGCCAGCAGTTTAATCCAGGACCTCGAGCAGTACTTC
few	TRBD1	TRBV18	TRBJ1-1	CASSPSPSGTVNTEAFF	TGTGCCAGCTCACCTTCCCCATCCGGGACAGTTAACACTGAAGCTTTCTTT
-	TRBD1	TRBV11-3	TRBJ1-1	CASSPGTGTDMNTEAFF	TGTGCCAGCAGCCCCGGGACAGGGACGGACATGAACACTGAAGCTTTCTTT
many	TRBD2	TRBV27	TRBJ2-7	CASSPDPWERDYEQYF	TGTGCCAGCAGTCCAGACCCATGGGAGCGGGACTACGAGCAGTACTTC
-	TRBD2	TRBV20-1	TRBJ2-2	CSARDSGRFGELFF	TGCAGTGCTAGGGACAGCGGGAGGTTCGGGGAGCTGTTTTTT
many	-	TRBV28	TRBJ2-5	CASSPRQVRETQYF	TGTGCCAGCAGTCCACGACAGGTCCGGGAGACCCAGTACTTC
many	-	TRBV12-3/TRBV12-4	TRBJ1-1	CASSPGGEAFF	TGTGCCAGCAGTCCAGGCGGGGAAGCTTTCTTT
-	TRBD2	TRBV7-2	TRBJ2-1	CASSLVGLAGVFNEQFF	TGTGCCAGCAGCTTAGTTGGACTAGCGGGAGTTTTTAATGAGCAGTTCTTC
many	TRBD1	TRBV11-2	TRBJ2-1	CASSLGTGQNNEQFF	TGTGCCAGCAGCTTAGGGACAGGACAGAACAATGAGCAGTTCTTC
few	-	TRBV19	TRBJ1-4	CASSISGGSEKLFF	TGTGCCAGTAGTATATCGGGGGGTAGTGAAAAACTGTTTTTT
many	-	TRBV28	TRBJ2-7	CASSLNRAGSYEQYF	TGTGCCAGCAGTTTGAATAGGGCTGGCTCCTACGAGCAGTACTTC
many	-	TRBV2	TRBJ1-6	CASSEGRVSSPLHF	TGTGCCAGCAGTGAGGGGCGGGTTAGTTCACCCCTCCACTTT
many	-	TRBV14	TRBJ1-2	CASSQASGWGYTF	TGTGCCAGCAGCCAAGCCTCAGGATGGGGCTACACCTTC
many	-	TRBV7-7	TRBJ2-1	CASSLAATSGDNEQFF	TGTGCTAGCAGCTTAGCGGCGACCTCAGGGGACAATGAGCAGTTCTTC
-	-	TRBV12-3/TRBV12-4	TRBJ2-2	CASTPGQNTGELFF	TGTGCCAGCACCCCGGGACAGAACACCGGGGAGCTGTTTTTT
few	-	TRBV6-5	TRBJ1-4	CASSYSTGFATNEKLFF	TGTGCCAGCAGTTACTCAACAGGCTTTGCAACTAATGAAAAACTGTTTTTT
few	TRBD1	TRBV6-1	TRBJ2-6	CASSPRGLSSSDSGANVLTF	TGTGCCAGCAGTCCAAGGGGGCTCTCATCCTCCGACTCTGGGGCCAACGTCCTGACTTTC
-	-	TRBV3-1	TRBJ1-1	CASSQGGGLFGRENTEAFF	TGTGCCAGCAGCCAAGGGGGGGGGCTCTTTGGACGGGAGAACACTGAAGCTTTCTTT
many	TRBD2	TRBV20-1	TRBJ2-1	CSARRTSGSSSYNEQFF	TGCAGTGCTCGAAGGACTAGCGGGAGTTCCTCCTACAATGAGCAGTTCTTC
-	TRBD2	TRBV20-1	TRBJ2-7	CSARGGLDAGGSYEQYF	TGCAGTGCTAGAGGGGGCTTGGACGCGGGAGGATCCTACGAGCAGTACTTC
many	TRBD2	TRBV5-4	TRBJ2-5	CASSPHETSGSPQETQYF	TGTGCCAGCAGCCCGCACGAGACTAGCGGGAGTCCCCAAGAGACCCAGTACTTC
many	-	TRBV5-8	TRBJ1-1	CASSPLMGGTEAFF	TGTGCCAGCAGCCCTCTTATGGGGGGCACTGAAGCTTTCTTT
many	-	TRBV27	TRBJ2-4	CASSPEGDTLAKNIQYF	TGTGCCAGCAGTCCCGAAGGGGACACCCTAGCCAAAAACATTCAGTACTTC
few	-	TRBV15	TRBJ1-5	CATSRDRVTDQPQHF	TGTGCCACCAGCAGAGATAGGGTGACAGATCAGCCCCAGCATTTT
few	-	TRBV30	TRBJ1-2	CAWSPHRTLNYGYTF	TGTGCCTGGAGTCCCCACCGGACACTTAACTATGGCTACACCTTC
many	-	TRBV6-1	TRBJ1-6	CASRTGTASPLHF	TGTGCCAGCAGAACCGGGACTGCTTCACCCCTCCACTTT
-	TRBD1	TRBV27	TRBJ1-2	CASSLGQGVRYGYTF	TGTGCCAGCAGTTTGGGTCAGGGGGTTCGCTATGGCTACACCTTC
few	TRBD1	TRBV27	TRBJ2-7	CASSPRDREYEQYF	TGTGCCAGCAGTCCCCGGGACAGGGAGTACGAGCAGTACTTC
many	TRBD1	TRBV27	TRBJ1-1	CASSLRRGPTEAFF	TGTGCCAGCAGTTTAAGAAGGGGGCCCACTGAAGCTTTCTTT
many	TRBD1	TRBV10-3	TRBJ2-7	CAIRELQTGAEQYF	TGTGCCATCAGGGAGCTACAGACAGGGGCCGAGCAGTACTTC
-	TRBD2	TRBV27	TRBJ2-7	CASPRLAGEKYEQYF	TGTGCCAGCCCCCGACTAGCGGGAGAGAAGTACGAGCAGTACTTC
few	-	TRBV29-1	TRBJ2-7	CSVGDGTYEQYF	TGCAGCGTTGGGGACGGGACCTACGAGCAGTACTTC
few	-	TRBV28	TRBJ1-4	CASSLPGNEKLFF	TGTGCCAGCAGTTTGCCAGGGAACGAAAAACTGTTTTTT
many	TRBD2	TRBV5-1	TRBJ2-7	CASSLRLAGDYEQYF	TGCGCCAGCAGCTTACGACTAGCGGGAGACTACGAGCAGTACTTC
many	-	TRBV9	TRBJ2-4	CASSVDMGGAKNIQYF	TGTGCCAGCAGCGTAGATATGGGGGGAGCCAAAAACATTCAGTACTTC
once	TRBD1	TRBV2	TRBJ1-5	CASREGTALYSNQPQHF	TGTGCCAGCAGGGAAGGGACAGCTCTTTATAGCAATCAGCCCCAGCATTTT
-	-	TRBV20-1	TRBJ2-1	CSARQQISYEQFF	TGCAGTGCTAGACAACAGATTTCCTATGAGCAGTTCTTC
-	-	TRBV28	TRBJ2-2	CASSFANWPGELFF	TGTGCCAGCAGTTTCGCAAACTGGCCCGGGGAGCTGTTTTTT
many	TRBD1	TRBV12-3/TRBV12-4	TRBJ2-4	CASSLTGMGLNIQYF	TGTGCCAGCAGCCTGACAGGGATGGGGCTAAACATTCAGTACTTC
few	TRBD2	TRBV20-1	TRBJ2-7	CSARSRGGFLAGRGSYEQYF	TGCAGTGCTAGATCCCGCGGAGGGTTCCTAGCGGGACGGGGCTCCTACGAGCAGTACTTC
-	-	TRBV6-2/TRBV6-3	TRBJ2-1	CASSYPETQVSEQFF	TGTGCCAGCAGTTACCCCGAAACGCAAGTCAGTGAGCAGTTCTTC
-	TRBD2	TRBV27	TRBJ2-2	CASSPLAGVAGELFF	TGTGCCAGCAGTCCACTAGCGGGAGTAGCCGGGGAGCTGTTTTTT
few	TRBD2	TRBV30	TRBJ2-7	CAWSVLGGSSYEQYF	TGTGCCTGGAGTGTACTGGGGGGGAGCTCCTACGAGCAGTACTTC
few	-	TRBV27	TRBJ1-4	CASTDAANEKLFF	TGTGCCAGCACGGACGCCGCTAATGAAAAACTGTTTTTT
-	-	TRBV20-1	TRBJ2-7	CSARDSETTSSTSEQYF	TGCAGTGCTAGAGATTCCGAAACTACGTCAAGCACATCCGAGCAGTACTTC
few	-	TRBV6-2/TRBV6-3	TRBJ2-1	CASTPISYNEQFF	TGTGCCAGCACCCCAATCTCCTACAATGAGCAGTTCTTC
many	TRBD2	TRBV27	TRBJ2-7	CASSFRGTTSGSSYEQYF	TGTGCCAGCAGTTTTAGGGGCACGACTAGCGGGAGCTCCTACGAGCAGTACTTC
few	-	TRBV6-1	TRBJ1-5	CASSPRQIYYSNQPQHF	TGTGCCAGCAGTCCAAGACAGATCTATTATAGCAATCAGCCCCAGCATTTT
-	-	TRBV2	TRBJ2-7	CASSDLKLVYEQYF	TGTGCCAGCAGTGACCTAAAACTAGTCTACGAGCAGTACTTC
-	-	TRBV7-9	TRBJ1-1	CASSLYGSNTEAFF	TGTGCCAGCAGCTTATACGGCTCGAACACTGAAGCTTTCTTT